This is a list of T cell receptor beta chains from one sample in a study of blood T cell repertoires in COVID-19. Sequenced by immunoSEQ multiplex PCR; TCRdb stores in-frame clones only, minus some. The profile shows a few hundred thousand clones, roughly 90% of them singletons. What was sequenced was PBMCs or T cells enriched from blood (not recorded which). The receptors shown here come from a woman aged 40 to 55 who had recovered from COVID-19. CDR3s include the opening cysteine and the closing phenylalanine or tryptophan. A D gene is named only where the DNA matches it firmly. Size values are once, few and many counts, or a class for expanded clones, and some rows have none.

>TRBV4-3|NA|few|TRBJ2-2
CASSQSLHTGELFF
TGCGCCAGCAGCCAGAGTCTGCACACCGGGGAGCTGTTTTTT
>TRBV11-1|TRBD1|NA|TRBJ2-5
CASSFVRGETQYF
TGTGCCAGCAGCTTTGTCAGGGGGGAGACCCAGTACTTC
>TRBV29-1|TRBD1|NA|TRBJ1-1
CSVEGRGAEAFF
TGCAGCGTTGAGGGCAGGGGGGCTGAAGCTTTCTTT
>TRBV5-4|NA|NA|TRBJ2-3
CASSQRSRASTDTQYF
TGTGCCAGCAGCCAAAGGAGCAGGGCGAGCACAGATACGCAGTATTTT
>TRBV19|TRBD2|NA|TRBJ2-1
CASSEIAGGQFF
TGTGCCAGTAGTGAGATAGCGGGGGGGCAGTTCTTC
>TRBV29-1|NA|NA|TRBJ1-4
CSVGKLGTNEKLFF
TGCAGCGTTGGGAAACTAGGAACTAATGAAAAACTGTTTTTT
>TRBV15|NA|NA|TRBJ1-6
CATSRDLRGNNSPLHF
TGTGCCACCAGCAGAGATCTGAGGGGGAATAATTCACCCCTCCACTTT
>TRBV27|NA|NA|TRBJ2-2
CASSFGQSGELFF
TGTGCCAGCAGTTTCGGACAATCCGGGGAGCTGTTTTTT
>TRBV28|TRBD1|NA|TRBJ2-7
CASTNAGTAYEQYF
TGTGCCAGCACTAATGCCGGGACAGCCTACGAGCAGTACTTC
>TRBV11-3|TRBD1|NA|TRBJ2-7
CATSGTELYEQYF
TGTGCCACCTCCGGGACAGAACTTTACGAGCAGTACTTC
>TRBV7-9|NA|NA|TRBJ1-2
CASSSEIRGYTF
TGTGCCAGCAGCTCCGAGATCAGGGGCTACACCTTC
>TRBV18|TRBD1|NA|TRBJ1-1
CASSPTGGGNTEAFF
TGTGCCAGCTCCCCGACAGGGGGAGGGAACACTGAAGCTTTCTTT
>TRBV7-3|NA|NA|TRBJ2-7
CASSPTTLYEQYF
TGTGCCAGCAGCCCCACTACCTTGTACGAGCAGTACTTC
>TRBV3-1/TRBV3-2|TRBD1|NA|TRBJ2-7
CASRRTGTEYEQYF
TGTGCCAGCAGAAGAACCGGGACAGAGTACGAGCAGTACTTC
>TRBV29-1|TRBD2|NA|TRBJ2-1
CSVETGLASSYNEQFF
TGCAGCGTTGAAACGGGACTAGCGAGCTCCTACAATGAGCAGTTCTTC
>TRBV21-1|NA|NA|TRBJ2-5
CASSKKRLLQETQYF
TGTGCCAGCAGCAAAAAGAGGCTACTCCAAGAGACCCAGTACTTC
>TRBV12-3/TRBV12-4|TRBD2|NA|TRBJ2-5
CASSYSGEETQYF
TGTGCCAGCAGTTATAGCGGGGAAGAGACCCAGTACTTC
>TRBV6-5|NA|NA|TRBJ1-2
CASSSPIGSIYGYTF
TGTGCCAGCAGTTCCCCAATCGGGTCCATCTATGGCTACACCTTC
>TRBV6-5|TRBD1|few|TRBJ1-5
CASRGQGSNQPQHF
TGTGCCAGCAGGGGACAGGGTAGCAATCAGCCCCAGCATTTT
>TRBV5-8|NA|NA|TRBJ1-6
CASSLVGRSHSPLHF
TGTGCCAGCAGCTTGGTGGGGAGGTCGCATTCACCCCTCCACTTT
>TRBV6-6|TRBD2|NA|TRBJ2-5
CASTSLGLAGVETQYF
TGTGCCAGCACCTCATTGGGACTAGCGGGAGTTGAGACCCAGTACTTC
>TRBV11-2|TRBD1|NA|TRBJ2-7
CASRGTGGEQYF
TGTGCCAGCAGGGGGACAGGCGGCGAGCAGTACTTC
>TRBV7-2|NA|NA|TRBJ1-1
CASSLGGQRPEAFF
TGTGCCAGCAGCTTAGGTGGACAGAGACCTGAAGCTTTCTTT
>TRBV11-1|NA|NA|TRBJ2-1
CASSFTSRDEQFF
TGTGCCAGCAGCTTCACTAGCAGGGATGAGCAGTTCTTC
>TRBV14|NA|NA|TRBJ2-7
CASSPGLLGEQYF
TGTGCCAGCAGCCCGGGACTTCTCGGCGAGCAGTACTTC
>TRBV24-1|TRBD1|NA|TRBJ1-2
CATSEAGTGDYGYTF
TGTGCCACCAGTGAAGCCGGGACAGGGGACTATGGCTACACCTTC
>TRBV18|TRBD1|NA|TRBJ1-2
CASSQDRGLYGYTF
TGTGCCAGCTCACAGGACAGGGGGCTGTATGGCTACACCTTC
>TRBV9|TRBD1|once|TRBJ2-5
CASSEQTGFRETQYF
TGTGCCAGCAGCGAGCAGACAGGGTTTAGGGAGACCCAGTACTTC
>TRBV30|NA|NA|TRBJ1-3
CAWRHSSGNTIYF
TGTGCCTGGAGGCACAGCTCTGGAAACACCATATATTTT
>TRBV7-2|TRBD2|NA|TRBJ2-5
CASSSGPGGEETQYF
TGTGCCAGCAGCTCCGGACCCGGGGGGGAAGAGACCCAGTACTTC
>TRBV7-3|TRBD2|NA|TRBJ2-5
CASSPGLRGQETQYF
TGTGCCAGCAGCCCGGGACTAAGAGGACAAGAGACCCAGTACTTC
>TRBV7-9|NA|NA|TRBJ1-1
CASSLRGMNTEAFF
TGTGCCAGCAGCTTACGGGGGATGAACACTGAAGCTTTCTTT
>TRBV9|NA|NA|TRBJ1-5
CASSRGGGNQPQHF
TGTGCCAGCTCCAGGGGTGGGGGCAATCAGCCCCAGCATTTT
>TRBV7-8|NA|NA|TRBJ2-6
CASSLDRASSGANVLTF
TGTGCCAGCAGCTTAGACCGTGCTAGCTCTGGGGCCAACGTCCTGACTTTC
>TRBV11-1|TRBD2|once|TRBJ2-5
CASTWGSGVQETQYF
TGTGCCAGCACCTGGGGTAGCGGGGTTCAAGAGACCCAGTACTTC
>TRBV18|TRBD2|NA|TRBJ2-1
CASSPGTSGGHEQFF
TGTGCCAGCTCGCCAGGCACTAGCGGGGGGCATGAGCAGTTCTTC
>TRBV19|TRBD2|NA|TRBJ2-2
CASSIERGSTGELFF
TGTGCCAGTAGTATTGAGCGGGGATCCACCGGGGAGCTGTTTTTT
>TRBV6-5|TRBD2|NA|TRBJ2-3
CASSPSGGGDTQYF
TGTGCCAGCAGTCCTAGCGGGGGTGGGGATACGCAGTATTTT
>TRBV24-1|TRBD1|NA|TRBJ2-3
CATRGQGEADTQYF
TGTGCCACCAGGGGACAGGGGGAGGCAGATACGCAGTATTTT
>TRBV7-8|NA|NA|TRBJ2-7
CASSLERAGYEQYF
TGTGCCAGCAGCTTAGAGAGGGCGGGCTACGAGCAGTACTTC
>TRBV27|NA|NA|TRBJ1-5
CASSLSRASNQPQHF
TGTGCCAGCAGTTTGTCGCGGGCCAGTAATCAGCCCCAGCATTTT
>TRBV30|TRBD2|NA|TRBJ2-7
CAWKLAGDEQYF
TGTGCCTGGAAACTAGCGGGAGATGAGCAGTACTTC
>TRBV7-9|TRBD2|NA|TRBJ2-1
CASSAPTSGGWNEQFF
TGTGCCAGCAGCGCCCCGACTAGCGGGGGTTGGAATGAGCAGTTCTTC
>TRBV19|TRBD1|few|TRBJ2-4
CASTGTDKNIQYF
TGTGCCAGTACCGGGACAGATAAAAACATTCAGTACTTC
>TRBV6-2/TRBV6-3|NA|NA|TRBJ1-2
CASSTTTGDYGYTF
TGTGCCAGCAGTACCACTACAGGAGACTATGGCTACACCTTC
>TRBV27|TRBD1|NA|TRBJ2-7
CASSSVTGGKAYEQYF
TGTGCCAGCAGTTCTGTGACAGGGGGGAAGGCCTACGAGCAGTACTTC
>TRBV7-9|TRBD2|few|TRBJ2-3
CASSSMLGTSGTDTQYF
TGTGCCAGCAGCTCCATGCTCGGGACTAGCGGCACAGATACGCAGTATTTT
>TRBV18|TRBD2|NA|TRBJ2-7
CASSPITSGIYEQYF
TGTGCCAGCTCACCAATAACTAGCGGGATATACGAGCAGTACTTC
>TRBV7-2|TRBD2|once|TRBJ2-5
CASSFLLSGGLETQYF
TGTGCCAGCAGCTTCCTTCTTTCGGGGGGGCTGGAGACCCAGTACTTC
>TRBV6-5|TRBD2|NA|TRBJ2-7
CASSYWTSGALEQYF
TGTGCCAGCAGTTACTGGACTAGCGGGGCGTTGGAGCAGTACTTC
>TRBV18|NA|NA|TRBJ1-4
CASSPIQGNEKLFF
TGTGCCAGCTCACCGATCCAGGGAAATGAAAAACTGTTTTTT
>TRBV30|NA|once|TRBJ2-7
CAWSVYPGGTSYEQYF
TGTGCCTGGAGTGTATACCCCGGCGGAACCTCCTACGAGCAGTACTTC
>TRBV29-1|NA|NA|TRBJ1-2
CSVKAQDTDYTF
TGCAGCGTGAAAGCCCAGGACACGGACTACACCTTC
>TRBV11-3|TRBD2|NA|TRBJ2-1
CASSLGSGTYNEQFF
TGTGCCAGCAGCCTAGGGAGCGGGACCTACAATGAGCAGTTCTTC
>TRBV30|NA|once|TRBJ2-7
CAWEGSVYEQYF
TGTGCCTGGGAAGGGAGTGTCTACGAGCAGTACTTC
>TRBV7-2|TRBD2|NA|TRBJ2-2
CASSPSGGAGGELFF
TGTGCCAGCAGCCCCAGCGGGGGGGCCGGTGGGGAGCTGTTTTTT
>TRBV19|TRBD2|NA|TRBJ2-3
CASSILAGGPVAQYF
TGTGCCAGTAGTATCTTAGCGGGAGGGCCGGTCGCGCAGTATTTT
>TRBV9|NA|NA|TRBJ2-7
CASSVVRAVCYEQYF
TGTGCCAGCAGCGTAGTCAGGGCTGTGTGCTACGAGCAGTACTTC
>TRBV6-2/TRBV6-3|NA|NA|TRBJ2-2
CASSQFGLRPFANTGELFF
TGTGCCAGCAGCCAGTTTGGACTGAGGCCGTTCGCGAACACCGGGGAGCTGTTTTTT